Presented here are 28 T cell receptor beta chains from one specimen sequenced in a study of CXCR3-negative and CXCR3-positive naive CD8 T cells. Study-wide results and caveats: A higher hydrophobicity marked the TRB CDR3s of CXCR3-positive naive cells versus CXCR3-negative naive cells.

These receptors' antigens are unknown. With UMI labels, 5' RACE was used to prepare the TRB cDNA libraries. TCRdb derives one entry per CDR3 protein from the 5' RACE reads, leaving out DNA. Recorded for this sample: roughly 130,000 distinct CDR3 sequences. Specimen: naive CXCR3+ CD8+ T cells from blood. Subset given: CD45RO-CCR7+CD27+CD95- naive CD8+ T cells expressing CXCR3 (TNR3+). The receptors were gathered from a human donor in good health. Some clones in this sample may be carry-over from other donors' samples.

The J gene is TRBJ2-3, the V gene TRBV29-1; TCRdb selects TRBD2, and the lack of DNA leaves this call unchecked. The CDR3 is 17 residues long. Germline assignment: CDR1 SQVTM and CDR2 ANQGSEA. The CDR3 region is CSALGLAGGPSTDTQYF.

The chain links TRBV28 to TRBJ2-1; TCRdb gives TRBD2 as the D gene, but with no DNA this cannot be confirmed. Germline CDR1 reads MDHEN; CDR2 reads SYDVKM. The CDR3 totals 14 residues. This chain's CDR3 is CASSKPQGLNEQFF.

The V gene is TRBV5-1, the J gene TRBJ2-1; TCRdb's D call of TRBD1 is untestable without DNA. This CDR3 region has 15 residues. Germline V gene sequence: CDR1 SGHRS, CDR2 YFSETQ. The chain's CDR3 is CASSLTGGILDEQFF.

This rearrangement joins TRBV29-1 to TRBJ2-1; TCRdb returns TRBD2, unconfirmable since there is no DNA. The CDR3 is 14 residues long. Germline V CDR1 and CDR2: SQVTM, ANQGSEA. The CDR3 reads CSVEGLAGYNEQFF.

The V call is TRBV5-1, the J call TRBJ1-1; TCRdb's D call of TRBD1 is untestable without DNA. CDR3 length: 15 residues. The V gene's germline CDR1 is SGHRS and CDR2 YFSETQ. The CDR3 protein is CASSPGQGWNTEAFF.

V usage is TRBV19 and J usage is TRBJ2-2; TCRdb indicates TRBD1, and absent DNA this call remains unverified. This CDR3 has 14 amino acids. CDR1 and CDR2 (germline): LNHDA, SQIVND (reference sequence). CDR3: CASSMGGLGGELFF. Full variable domain (rest looked up from reference TRBV19 and TRBJ2-2): DGGITQSPKYLFRKEGQNVTLSCEQNLNHDAMYWYRQDPGQGLRLIYYSQIVNDFQKGDIAEGYSVSREKKESFPLTVTSAQKNPTAFYLCASSMGGLGGELFFGEGSRLTVL.

The chain recombines TRBV5-1 with TRBJ2-3; the D call of TRBD2 rests on TCRdb alone, since no DNA is present to check it. The CDR3 contains 15 residues. Per the germline V gene, CDR1 is SGHRS and CDR2 is YFSETQ. The chain's CDR3 is CASNFLAGSTDTQYF.

This chain uses TRBV11-2 with TRBJ2-1. Germline values: CDR1 SGHAT, CDR2 FQNNGV. The CDR3 consists of 13 residues. The CDR3 sequence is CASSLESHNEQFF.

This chain uses TRBV28 with TRBJ1-1. From germline, CDR1 is MDHEN and CDR2 SYDVKM. The CDR3 covers 15 residues. CDR3: CASSSPNWTDPEAFF.

CDR3 in amino acids: CASSYKAAISYEQYF. The chain has TRBV6-6 and TRBJ2-7. CDR3 length equals 15 residues. Germline-derived CDR1 and CDR2 are MNHNY and SVGAGI (reference sequence).

The chain uses TRBV28 and TRBJ1-1. Germline V gives CDR1 MDHEN, CDR2 SYDVKM. The CDR3 runs to 11 residues. CDR3 in amino acids: CASSFRTEAFF. The entire variable domain, with the rest obtained from reference TRBV28 and TRBJ1-1, is as follows: DVKVTQSSRYLVKRTGEKVFLECVQDMDHENMFWYRQDPGLGLRLIYFSYDVKMKEKGDIPEGYSVSREKKERFSLILESASTNQTSMYLCASSFRTEAFFGQGTRLTVV.

This chain joins TRBV12-3 or TRBV12-4 and TRBJ2-2; TCRdb selects TRBD2, and the lack of DNA leaves this call unchecked. CDR3 size: 14 residues. The chain's CDR3 is CASSERAGTGELFF.

V gene TRBV9 combines with J gene TRBJ2-1; without DNA, the TCRdb call of TRBD1 cannot be checked. Germline values: CDR1 SGDLS, CDR2 YYNGEE. The CDR3 is made up of 12 amino acids. The CDR3 spells CASSQGDNEQFF.

This chain connects TRBV5-1 to TRBJ2-1; the TCRdb call, TRBD1, lacks DNA for checking. Germline V gene lookup returns CDR1 SGHRS and CDR2 YFSETQ. The length of the CDR3 is 17 residues. The CDR3 reads CASSLRGQTSSYNEQFF.

The chain links TRBV12-3 or TRBV12-4 to TRBJ2-1. The CDR3 extends over 12 amino acids. CDR3 loop: CASSLEIPEQFF.

V and J are TRBV4-1 and TRBJ2-3; TCRdb's D call, TRBD2, is unchecked because there is no DNA. This CDR3 region has 15 residues. Germline CDR1 is MGHRA and CDR2 is YSYEKL. The chain's CDR3 is CASSRLAGDGDTQYF.

The CDR3 protein is CASSRTGRGYGYTF. The V and J genes are TRBV6-6 and TRBJ1-2; without DNA, the TCRdb call of TRBD1 cannot be checked. Germline CDR1 reads MNHNY; CDR2 reads SVGAGI (reference sequence). The CDR3 has 14 residues.

The CDR3 spells CSAEGPGGVEWEQYF. This chain uses TRBV20-1 with TRBJ2-7; TCRdb gives TRBD1 as the D gene, but with no DNA this cannot be confirmed. The germline CDR1 and CDR2 sequences are DFQATT and SNEGSKA (reference sequence). This CDR3 region has 15 residues.

V and J are TRBV7-6 and TRBJ1-5. The CDR3 runs to 15 residues. Germline CDR1 and CDR2: SGHVS and FNYEAQ. The CDR3 here is CASSLAGSGNQPQHF.

The chain combines TRBV4-3 with TRBJ2-2; TCRdb's assignment of TRBD1 cannot be checked, as there is no DNA. Per germline, CDR1 LGHNA and CDR2 YSLEER. The CDR3 length is 16 residues. The CDR3 sequence: CASSQDPGDSSGELFF.

The CDR3 is CASSFPTSGDSSYEQYF. The chain links TRBV28 to TRBJ2-7; with no DNA, the TCRdb D assignment of TRBD2 cannot be verified. This CDR3 is built from 17 residues. Germline loops: CDR1 MDHEN, CDR2 SYDVKM.

V usage is TRBV12-3 or TRBV12-4 and J usage is TRBJ2-2; the D call of TRBD2 rests on TCRdb alone, since no DNA is present to check it. The CDR3 length is 14 residues. The CDR3 here is CASTGSGSTGELFF.

This sequence joins TRBV28 and TRBJ1-1. The length of the CDR3 is 14 residues. CDR1 MDHEN and CDR2 SYDVKM come from the germline V gene. CDR3 region: CASSQAPMNTEAFF.

This CDR3 is CASSYGGANEQFF. The chain joins TRBV6-5 to TRBJ2-1; absent DNA, TCRdb's TRBD1 call cannot be checked. Germline V gives CDR1 MNHEY, CDR2 SVGAGI. The CDR3 is 13 residues long.

V is TRBV6-4 and J is TRBJ2-1; absent DNA, TCRdb's TRBD1 call cannot be checked. Germline V gene sequence: CDR1 MRHNA, CDR2 SNTAGT. The length of the CDR3 is 15 residues. This CDR3 reads CASSEGGQDYNEQFF.

The gene calls are TRBV5-1 and TRBJ2-5; TCRdb's assignment of TRBD1 cannot be checked, as there is no DNA. The CDR3 totals 17 residues. The germline V gene encodes CDR1 SGHRS and CDR2 YFSETQ. CDR3 loop: CASSSTGTLSYQETQYF.

The chain combines TRBV28 with TRBJ2-7; checking the TCRdb D call of TRBD2 is not possible without DNA. This CDR3 region has 14 residues. CDR1 and CDR2 (germline): MDHEN, SYDVKM. The CDR3: CASSSPGLGDQQYF.

V and J are TRBV29-1 and TRBJ2-7; absent DNA, TCRdb's TRBD1 call cannot be checked. Germline V lookup: CDR1 SQVTM, CDR2 ANQGSEA. The CDR3 consists of 13 residues. This CDR3 is CSVFPPDSYEQYF.